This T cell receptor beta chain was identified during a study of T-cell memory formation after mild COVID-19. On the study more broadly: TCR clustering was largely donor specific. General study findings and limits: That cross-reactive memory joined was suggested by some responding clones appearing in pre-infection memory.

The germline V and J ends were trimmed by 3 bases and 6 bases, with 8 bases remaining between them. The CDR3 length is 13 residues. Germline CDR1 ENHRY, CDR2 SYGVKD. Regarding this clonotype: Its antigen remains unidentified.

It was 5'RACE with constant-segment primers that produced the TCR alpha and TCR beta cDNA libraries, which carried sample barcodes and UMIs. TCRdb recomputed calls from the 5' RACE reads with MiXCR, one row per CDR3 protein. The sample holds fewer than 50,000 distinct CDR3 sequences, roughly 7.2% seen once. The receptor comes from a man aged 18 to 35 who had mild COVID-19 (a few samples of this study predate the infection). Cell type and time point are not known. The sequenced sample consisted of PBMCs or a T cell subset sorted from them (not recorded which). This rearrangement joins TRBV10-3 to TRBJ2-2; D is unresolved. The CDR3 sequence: CAISDKRPGELFF. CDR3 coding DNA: TGTGCCATCAGTGACAAGAGGCCCGGGGAGCTGTTTTTT.